Reported below is one T cell receptor beta chain. The entry originates in a study of blood T cell repertoires in COVID-19. Looking at the study overall: The study drew acute and convalescent COVID-19 samples from the United States, Italy and Spain. Sample material is recorded as cDNA or gDNA derived from T cells, B-cell-depleted T cells, or PBMCs.

Per the study methods: Estimation of nucleated cell counts was performed using reference gene primer amplification. Assay used: immunoSEQ multiplex PCR; TCRdb lists only in-frame clones, some missing. V and J calls and clone size come straight from that table; D and trimming were deduced from the DNA. Of 250,000 to 350,000 clones listed, roughly 86% are singletons. The clonotype was recovered from a woman aged 25 to 39 with COVID-19, enrolled during active disease. Sequenced: peripheral blood.

The CDR3 loop is CASSLVGASGTGELFF. The CDR3 region has the DNA TGCGCCAGCAGCTTGGTTGGGGCCTCCGGCACCGGGGAGCTGTTTTTT. The genes are TRBV5-1 and TRBJ2-2, with D possibly matching TRBD1 (5 bases). This CDR3 is built from 16 residues. The germline V gene has CDR1 SGHRS and CDR2 YFSETQ. V was pared by 0 bases and J by 4 bases, with 13 bases between.